The T cell receptor beta chain under discussion was sequenced for a study of blood T cell repertoires in COVID-19 (dated by TCRdb to the early 2020s). Notes on the research overall: Samples covering the acute and convalescent phases of COVID-19 were provided by collaborators in the United States, Italy and Spain. The material from the prospective study consisted of cDNA or gDNA derived from T cells, B-cell-depleted T cells, or PBMCs. Subjects who had been exposed to COVID-19, were actively infected with it, or had recovered from it provided the deeply sampled blood TCRbeta repertoires that made up the dataset. A freely available public database, intended as a resource for researchers studying the immune response to SARS-CoV-2, is where the repertoires were released. The samples were drawn from the first 160 participants of the ongoing ImmuneRACE study and from 1,254 subjects provided by 6 global collaborators. The sample metadata nearly always contained a de-identified subject ID, COVID-19 status, age in years and sex. Where HLA class I and class II types were available, the types were taken from metadata supplied by the sample provider, not from assay-based typing.

V sheds 6 bases and J sheds 3 bases, leaving 23 bases between their ends. The CDR3 runs 16 residues from the cysteine to the phenylalanine. Just CDR3 DNA is preserved here, 48 bases in frame from base 1. Taken from the germline V gene, the CDR1 and CDR2 loops are SQVTM and ANQGSEA. Regarding this clone: Its antigen specificity is not known. Base-call qualities are not available, and no considerably larger clone is one nucleotide away.

The immunoSEQ Assay, a bias-controlled multiplex PCR, was used to amplify TCRbeta CDR3 regions from genomic DNA. Processing in the source paper ran as follows. The number of nucleated cells in each sample was estimated by amplification of reference gene primers within the assay. To quantify the absolute abundance of each unique TCRbeta CDR3 rearrangement, sequence reads were collapsed and filtered. For each sample, productive Simpson clonality was calculated as the square root of Simpson's diversity index across productive rearrangements. TCRdb carries this immuneACCESS record with in-frame sequences only. Its versions omit some clonotypes, under half of them owing to an unresolved V gene in the studies checked, with the rest unexplained. That table is the source of V, J and clone size, and D and trimming were worked out from the DNA. The sample records approximately 250,000 clones, approximately 87% of which are singletons. The ten biggest clones cover 8.6% of the sample.

General study outcomes and caveats: How much clinical and demographic metadata was included differed by source and by participant, and the metadata was provided uncurated.

Each collaborating institution followed its own protocols to collect whole blood in K2EDTA tubes. Collaborator samples were shipped for TCRbeta analysis as frozen whole blood, isolated PBMCs, or DNA extracted from either sample type. Material for sequencing was peripheral blood. The sequence links TRBV29-1 to TRBJ1-2, with the D gene too uncertain to name. This clonotype originated in a human donor in a cohort sampled during active COVID-19. The CDR3 region has the sequence CSVSKLGGHLDYGYTF. Read as DNA, the sequence is TGCAGCGTCAGTAAACTGGGAGGGCATCTCGACTATGGCTACACCTTC. With all but the CDR3 taken from the reference TRBV29-1 and TRBJ1-2 genes, the full variable domain is: SAVISQKPSRDICQRGTSLTIQCQVDSQVTMMFWYRQQPGQSLTLIATANQGSEATYESGFVIDKFPISRPNLTFSTLTVSNMSPEDSSIYLCSVSKLGGHLDYGYTFGSGTRLTVV.